This TCR beta chain was found in a study of blood T cell repertoires in COVID-19. Study summary: COVID-19 samples collected from the United States, Italy and Spain covered acute and convalescent phases. PBMCs, B-cell-depleted T cells, or T cells were the source of the cDNA or gDNA that made up the material.

Authors' data handling: Scientists estimated how many nucleated cells there were by amplifying reference gene primers. The data were produced by immunoSEQ multiplex PCR, yet TCRdb's version contains in-frame clones alone and is incomplete. The V and J calls and clone size come from that table; D and trimming were worked out from the DNA. The repertoire holds fewer than 35,000 clones, with roughly nine tenths as singletons. The clonotype comes from a man in his 60s with acute or convalescent COVID-19. The source material was peripheral blood.

The CDR3 sequence: CASSPRQGLLNTEAFF. CDR3 coding DNA: TGTGCCAGCAGCCCAAGACAGGGGTTATTAAACACTGAAGCTTTCTTT. The V and J genes are TRBV6-2 or TRBV6-3 and TRBJ1-1; 8 positions match TRBD1. The J segment lost 2 bases and the V segment lost 6 bases, leaving 11 bases of the junction unmatched. The CDR3 sequence is 16 residues long. CDR1 is MNHEY, CDR2 SVGEGT, per germline.